The clone carrying this T cell receptor (beta chain) was seen more than once but under ten times. Its antigen remains unknown. This specimen comes from a study of blood T cells in healthy people across ages. General observations from the study: Relative to aged donors, long-lived donors carried more naive CD4+ cells and displayed higher diversity.

Together with a sample-barcoded 5' primer, a J-beta primer mix was included in a second PCR lasting roughly 6 to 12 cycles. A tag from a template-switch adaptor with 12 random nucleotides marked each cDNA molecule. TCRdb called the 5' RACE reads again in MiXCR, with one record for every CDR3 protein. The sample gives about 940,000 distinct CDR3 sequences, 45% to 50% of which show up once; 13% is in the top ten. In each sample, at least 7 million PBMCs were isolated. Total RNA was extracted at no less than 6 micrograms per sample. This receptor was identified in a man aged 25-45 years in good health. Sequencing used blood.

The CDR3 loop is CSVGQGGTQYF. CDR3 bases: TGCAGCGTCGGACAGGGTGGGACCCAGTACTTC. The chain recombines TRBV29-1 with TRBJ2-5; 8 positions match TRBD1. CDR1 SQVTM and CDR2 ANQGSEA come from the germline V gene. V shed 6 bases, J shed 7 bases, and the junction held 4 bases outside the gene matches. CDR3 length equals 11 residues.